One sample yielded the 21 T cell receptor beta chains listed below, sequenced in a study of cytomegalovirus exposure and HLA in healthy donors. The PCR employed 60 Vbeta primers together with 13 Jbeta primers. Here immunoSEQ multiplex PCR was the method, and the copy in TCRdb shows in-frame clones only, minus some. The data hold some 56,000 clones, with 45% to 70% observed a single time. The sequenced sample consisted of PBMCs. The source is a human donor in good health.

The rearrangement uses TRBV2 and TRBJ2-2, with a weak D call TRBD1 (6 bases). The germline V and J ends were trimmed by 6 bases and 1 base, with 15 bases remaining between them. The CDR3 contains 16 residues. The germline gives CDR1 SNHLY, CDR2 FYNNEI. The CDR3 DNA follows: TGTGCCAGCAGGGGTGGGCCGACAGGGAACACCGGGGAGCTGTTTTTT. As protein: CASRGGPTGNTGELFF.

The chain combines TRBV9 with TRBJ2-3; 8 bases align to TRBD2. The CDR3 consists of 16 residues. Germline V CDR1 and CDR2: SGDLS, YYNGEE. The ends lost 0 bases at V and 2 bases at J; junction bases unmatched: 5. The CDR3 loop is CASSVGASGYTDTQYF. CDR3 DNA: TGTGCCAGCAGCGTAGGAGCTAGCGGGTACACAGATACGCAGTATTTT.

The V call is TRBV4-3, the J call TRBJ2-1; a possible D gene is TRBD2 (6 bases). With 6 bases removed from V and 0 bases from J, the gap between germline ends came to 12 bases. CDR3 size: 15 residues. Germline-derived CDR1 and CDR2 are LGHNA and YSLEER. The CDR3 loop reads CASREGRSSYNEQFF. In DNA, the CDR3 is TGCGCCAGCAGGGAGGGGCGGAGCTCCTACAATGAGCAGTTCTTC.

The chain couples TRBV5-1 to TRBJ2-3, with 7 bases aligning to TRBD2. CDR3 size: 15 residues. Germline CDR1 SGHRS, CDR2 YFSETQ. The V segment lost 4 bases and the J segment 1 base; nucleotides outside the gene matches: 6. The CDR3 protein is CASSPQAGGTDTQYF. The CDR3 DNA reads as TGCGCCAGCAGCCCCCAGGCGGGGGGCACAGATACGCAGTATTTT.

J is TRBJ2-1 and V is TRBV7-9; tentative D call: TRBD1 (5 bases). V was trimmed by 5 bases and J by 0 bases, leaving 17 bases between them. The CDR3 is 17 residues long. The germline V gene has CDR1 SEHNR and CDR2 FQNEAQ (reference sequence). CDR3 amino acids: CASSPRSGSLSYNEQFF. CDR3 nucleotides: TGTGCCAGCAGCCCCCGTTCAGGGTCCCTCTCCTACAATGAGCAGTTCTTC.

This clone occurred once. The chain is built from TRBV5-8 and TRBJ1-4; 7 positions match TRBD1. Germline CDR1 reads SGHTS; CDR2 reads YDEGEE. V shed 3 bases, J shed 8 bases, and the junction held 10 bases outside the gene matches. CDR3 size: 15 residues. CDR3 coding DNA: TGTGCCAGCAGCTACAACAGGGGAGGCGTAGAAAAACTGTTTTTT. Protein: CASSYNRGGVEKLFF.

J is TRBJ2-7 and V is TRBV27; TRBD1 is a possible D gene (5 bases). V was shortened by 3 bases and J by 5 bases, with 20 bases between the two germline ends. This CDR3 region has 16 residues. The V gene's germline CDR1 is MNHEY and CDR2 SMNVEV (reference sequence). The CDR3: CASSFLVGRGTNEQYF. DNA for the CDR3: TGTGCCAGCAGTTTTCTGGTCGGAAGGGGAACAAACGAGCAGTACTTC.

This chain connects TRBV4-3 to TRBJ2-7; unclear D gene. Trimming removed 0 bases from V and 7 bases from J, with 16 bases in between. This CDR3 spans 15 amino acids. From germline, CDR1 is LGHNA and CDR2 YSLEER. For the CDR3, the DNA is TGCGCCAGCAGCCAAGATTCAACAGTGGGCGTTGAGCAGTACTTC. It codes for CASSQDSTVGVEQYF.

V and J are TRBV29-1 and TRBJ2-5; D possibly corresponds to TRBD1 (5 bases). Deletions cut 1 base from V and 2 bases from J, with 8 bases between. The CDR3 is made up of 13 amino acids. Per germline, CDR1 SQVTM and CDR2 ANQGSEA. As DNA, the CDR3 is TGCAGCGTTGAAGTGACAGCGCAAGAGACCCAGTACTTC. Translation gives CSVEVTAQETQYF.

This chain connects TRBV7-6 to TRBJ2-5; no clear D. The CDR3 has 15 amino acids. Trimming cost V 1 base and J 0 bases, with 9 bases left between them. CDR1 and CDR2 from the germline V gene are SGHVS and FNYEAQ. This CDR3 is CASSLGPVYQETQYF. The DNA of the CDR3 is TGTGCCAGCAGCTTAGGGCCCGTATACCAAGAGACCCAGTACTTC.

The V and J genes are TRBV6-1 and TRBJ2-1; 8 bases are shared with TRBD2. This CDR3 is 17 amino acids long. V lost 1 base and J lost 0; bases outside the gene matches: 5. Germline assignment: CDR1 MNHNS and CDR2 SASEGT. The CDR3 nucleotides are TGTGCCAGCAGTGAAGGGTTAAGCGGGGGCTCCTACAATGAGCAGTTCTTC. Translated, it gives CASSEGLSGGSYNEQFF.

The V gene is TRBV7-3, the J gene TRBJ1-1, with 8 bases lining up with TRBD1. Germline V gene data show CDR1 as SGHTA and CDR2 as FQGTGA. Trimming removed 6 bases from V and 6 bases from J; junction bases left unmatched: 6. This CDR3 is built from 13 residues. CDR3: CASSPTGESEAFF. For the CDR3, the DNA is TGTGCCAGCAGTCCGACAGGGGAGTCTGAAGCTTTCTTT.

This chain uses TRBV5-6 with TRBJ2-3, with 8 bases identical to TRBD2. The germline CDR1 and CDR2 sequences are SGHDT and YYEEEE. Unmatched junction bases numbered 11, after V lost 4 bases and J lost 1 base. The CDR3 extends over 17 amino acids. CDR3 sequence (DNA): TGTGCCAGCAGCACGACCGGGACTAGTGACGGCACAGATACGCAGTATTTT. Translation gives CASSTTGTSDGTDTQYF.

The table lists this clone with a few counts. This sequence joins TRBV6-1 and TRBJ2-1; D is undetermined. V dropped 5 bases and J dropped 0 bases, with 14 bases sitting between them. CDR3 size: 16 residues. Germline assignment: CDR1 MNHNS and CDR2 SASEGT. In DNA, the CDR3 is TGTGCCAGCAGTCAAGGCTACGTAAGCTCCTACAATGAGCAGTTCTTC. Its translation: CASSQGYVSSYNEQFF.

This clone is medium-sized in the sample. CDR3 in amino acids: CASSLGTGRYTF. CDR3 nucleotides: TGCGCCAGCAGCTTGGGGACAGGGAGGTACACCTTC. The gene calls are TRBV5-1 and TRBJ1-2; 8 nucleotides match TRBD1. In germline, CDR1 is SGHRS, CDR2 YFSETQ. The ends lost 0 bases at V and 11 bases at J; junction bases unmatched: 3. This CDR3 is 12 amino acids long.

This clone has a single count. This rearrangement joins TRBV10-2 to TRBJ1-1; perhaps TRBD1 as D (6 bases). The V end was cut by 6 bases, the J end by 6 bases, with 14 bases between. The CDR3 is made up of 13 amino acids. In germline, CDR1 is WSHSY, CDR2 SAAADI. This CDR3 reads CASRLQGAPEAFF. The CDR3 DNA is TGCGCCAGCAGATTACAGGGAGCCCCTGAAGCTTTCTTT.

The CDR3 DNA is TGCAGTGCTGGCAGGGGAAACGAGCAGTACTTC. Residues: CSAGRGNEQYF. V is TRBV20-1 and J is TRBJ2-7; a possible D gene is TRBD1 (6 bases). The CDR3 loop spans 11 amino acids. Germline V gene lookup returns CDR1 DFQATT and CDR2 SNEGSKA (reference sequence). Deletions cut 5 bases from V and 5 bases from J, with 10 bases between.

The chain has TRBV7-9 and TRBJ2-5, with D hard to call. With 1 base removed from V and 5 bases from J, the gap between germline ends came to 14 bases. The CDR3 spans 15 residues. CDR1 is SEHNR and CDR2 is FQNEAQ in the germline V gene (reference sequence). CDR3 nucleotide sequence: TGTGCCAGCAGCTTAGTAGTTTTGAACTTGGAGACCCAGTACTTC. Its protein product is CASSLVVLNLETQYF.

The table lists this clone with a few counts. The V call is TRBV6-5, the J call TRBJ1-1; TRBD1 matches 9 bases. Germline V gives CDR1 MNHEY, CDR2 SVGAGI. The V and J ends lost 4 bases and 4 bases, in that order; junction bases with no gene match: 7. This CDR3 has 15 amino acids. The CDR3 DNA reads TGTGCCAGCAGTTCCGGGACAGGGTACTCCACTGAAGCTTTCTTT. Protein: CASSSGTGYSTEAFF.

This clone has just one count. V and J are TRBV6-4 and TRBJ1-2; 7 bases are a match to TRBD1. The CDR3 runs 14 residues. Germline V gives CDR1 MRHNA, CDR2 SNTAGT. V was pared by 3 bases and J by 6 bases, with 7 bases of the junction left unmatched. As DNA, the CDR3 is TGTGCCAGCAGTGATTGGAACAGGGGTCATGGCTACACCTTC. Amino acids: CASSDWNRGHGYTF.

Only a few counts were recorded for this clone. The CDR3 loop reads CASSRPGQNTEAFF. Here the CDR3 DNA reads TGTGCCAGCAGCCGGCCGGGACAGAACACTGAAGCTTTCTTT. This chain links TRBV5-4 with TRBJ1-1; possible D gene TRBD1, 6 bases. The V gene's germline CDR1 is SGHNT and CDR2 YYREEE (reference sequence). V lost 4 bases to trimming and J lost 1 base, with 11 bases between them. The CDR3 consists of 14 residues.